These T cell receptor beta chains were read from a single sample in a study of cytomegalovirus exposure and HLA in healthy donors. TCRdb's copy holds only in-frame clones and misses some; the assay was immunoSEQ multiplex PCR. The sample yields 95,000 to 100,000 clones, 65% to 80% seen once. The sample taken for sequencing was PBMCs. Receptors were obtained from a man between 50 and 59 years old in good health and CMV-seronegative. The CDR3 runs from the conserved cysteine through the conserved F or W. D genes are given only for firm matches. The size of a clone is reported for some rows only, either as once, few or many, or as a class for expanded clones.

>TRBJ2-7|.|.|TRBV28
TGTGCCAGCAGGTCCAACTACGAGCAGTACTTC
CASRSNYEQYF
>TRBJ2-1|.|few|TRBV27
TGTGCCAGCAGTTCAACAGACTACGCGTCCTACAATGAGCAGTTCTTC
CASSSTDYASYNEQFF
>TRBJ1-3|TRBD1|.|TRBV18
TGTGCCAGCTCACCAACAGGGGCCGACACCATATATTTT
CASSPTGADTIYF
>TRBJ2-1|.|.|TRBV5-1
TGCGCCAGCAGCTTTGGCCCCAAGGAGGAGCAGTTCTTC
CASSFGPKEEQFF
>TRBJ2-3|TRBD2|once|TRBV7-2
TGTGCCAGCAGCTTACTACTAGCGGGAGCAGGGGATACGCAGTATTTT
CASSLLLAGAGDTQYF
>TRBJ2-2|.|.|TRBV11-2
TGTGCCAGCAGCTCCCCGGCGGCATTTAACACCGGGGAGCTGTTTTTT
CASSSPAAFNTGELFF
>TRBJ2-3|TRBD2|.|TRBV2
TGTGCCAGCAGTGAACTTGGGGGGGGCACAGATACGCAGTATTTT
CASSELGGGTDTQYF
>TRBJ2-2|TRBD2|few|TRBV7-9
TGTGCCAGCATCAAGATGGGGGCTAGCGGGAGTTGGGGCACCGGGGAGCTGTTTTTT
CASIKMGASGSWGTGELFF
>TRBJ2-1|TRBD1|.|TRBV4-1
TGCGCCAGCAGCCAAAAACCGGGACAGGGGGCCAATGAGCAGTTCTTC
CASSQKPGQGANEQFF
>TRBJ1-4|.|once|TRBV9
TGTGCCAGCAGCGTAGGGGGGCAGCTGAATGAAAAACTGTTTTTT
CASSVGGQLNEKLFF
>TRBJ2-7|.|.|TRBV6-1
TGTGCCAGCAGTGCTCAGGGCGACGAGCAGTACTTC
CASSAQGDEQYF
>TRBJ2-1|.|once|TRBV25-1
TGTGCCAGCAGTGAACTTGGACTGGGGCAGTTCTTC
CASSELGLGQFF
>TRBJ1-6|TRBD1|.|TRBV4-1
TGCGCCAGCAGCCAAGACCCTTGGGGGACAGGTGTGGGTTCACCCCTCCACTTT
CASSQDPWGTGVGSPLHF
>TRBJ1-2|.|.|TRBV7-9
TGTGCCAGCAGCTTAGATGGACACGGGGGGCTGAAGAACTATGGCTACACCTTC
CASSLDGHGGLKNYGYTF
>TRBJ2-3|.|.|TRBV11-3
TGTGCCAGCAGGCGGCGGGGCCAAGATACGCAGTATTTT
CASRRRGQDTQYF
>TRBJ1-5|.|.|TRBV19
TGTGCCAGTACCCCACCGACAGCTGGCAATCAGCCCCAGCATTTT
CASTPPTAGNQPQHF
>TRBJ1-4|TRBD1|.|TRBV18
TGTGCCAGCTCACTTCCACCGACAGGGGATGAAAAACTGTTTTTT
CASSLPPTGDEKLFF
>TRBJ1-5|TRBD1|.|TRBV19
TGTGCCAGTAGGCGGACAGGCCTCAATCAGCCCCAGCATTTT
CASRRTGLNQPQHF
>TRBJ2-3|.|.|TRBV7-3
TGTGCCAGCAGCTATCCGGGTGCAGATACGCAGTATTTT
CASSYPGADTQYF
>TRBJ1-4|.|.|TRBV2
TGTGCCAGCAACTACCGGGTCAATGAAAAACTGTTTTTT
CASNYRVNEKLFF
>TRBJ1-2|.|.|TRBV19
TGTGCCAGTCAGGAGAAGAGGGATGGCTACACCTTC
CASQEKRDGYTF
>TRBJ1-5|.|few|TRBV5-1
TGCGCCAGCAGCTTGGAGGGGAGCAATCAGCCCCAGCATTTT
CASSLEGSNQPQHF
>TRBJ1-6|.|.|TRBV11-2
TGTGCCAGCAAGGGGGGGTCCTATAATTCACCCCTCCACTTT
CASKGGSYNSPLHF
>TRBJ1-4|TRBD1|.|TRBV11-3
TGTGCCAGCAGCCCCAGAGACAGGGGAGGAAGTGAAAAACTGTTTTTT
CASSPRDRGGSEKLFF
>TRBJ2-6|TRBD1|once|TRBV5-1
TGCGCCAGCAGCCCGGGACAGGCCGGGAGCTCTGGGGCCAACGTCCTGACTTTC
CASSPGQAGSSGANVLTF
>TRBJ2-1|TRBD2|.|TRBV10-3
TGTGCCATCAGCCAGACTAGCGGGGGGACCCCCTACAATGAGCAGTTCTTC
CAISQTSGGTPYNEQFF
>TRBJ2-1|TRBD1|.|TRBV27
TGTGCCAGCAGTCCCCGACAGGGAAGTAGGAATGAGCAGTTCTTC
CASSPRQGSRNEQFF
>TRBJ2-7|TRBD2|.|TRBV30
TGTGCCTGGAGTGTCCTAGCGGGAGGCCCGGACGAGCAGTACTTC
CAWSVLAGGPDEQYF
>TRBJ1-6|.|.|TRBV20-1
TGCAGTGCTAGAATCGGGTCACCCCTCCACTTT
CSARIGSPLHF
>TRBJ2-3|TRBD2|.|TRBV5-6
TGTGCCAGCAGCTTGAGGACTAGCGGAACCACAGATACGCAGTATTTT
CASSLRTSGTTDTQYF
>TRBJ2-1|TRBD2|.|TRBV4-1
TGCGCCAGCAGCCAAGAGGGGCAAGCGGGGGTCTATAACAATGAGCAGTTCTTC
CASSQEGQAGVYNNEQFF
>TRBJ2-7|TRBD2|.|TRBV6-1
TGTGCCAGCATTGCGAGCGGTGGGAGGGACGCCGAGCAGTACTTC
CASIASGGRDAEQYF
>TRBJ2-7|.|.|TRBV4-1
TGCGCCAGCAGCGTCGAGAGGGTTAGCTCCTACGAGCAGTACTTC
CASSVERVSSYEQYF
>TRBJ1-1|TRBD1|.|TRBV4-1
TGCGCCAGCAGCCAAGGGGACAGGGTTACGACTGAAGCTTTCTTT
CASSQGDRVTTEAFF
>TRBJ2-5|.|.|TRBV4-3
TGCGCCAGCAGCCAGGCGCTCGGACAGCAAGAGACCCAGTACTTC
CASSQALGQQETQYF
>TRBJ2-3|.|.|TRBV6-1
TGTGCCACCAGTGAATCCGACTATTTGCGGGGACCCACAGATACGCAGTATTTT
CATSESDYLRGPTDTQYF
>TRBJ2-1|TRBD2|.|TRBV19
TGTGCCAGTAGTATGCAAGCGGGGGACGAGCAGTTCTTC
CASSMQAGDEQFF
>TRBJ1-2|.|.|TRBV7-9
TGTGCCAGCAGCTTAGAACAGGCGAGGGGCTACACCTTC
CASSLEQARGYTF
>TRBJ2-7|TRBD1|.|TRBV28
TGTGCCAGCAGACGCACAGGGGATCGGCACGAGCAGTACTTC
CASRRTGDRHEQYF
>TRBJ2-1|.|.|TRBV7-6
TGTGCCAGCAGCTACAACAATGAGCAGTTCTTC
CASSYNNEQFF
>TRBJ1-1|TRBD1|.|TRBV18
TGTGCCAGCTCCCTCAGGGGGCTCGGGGACACTGAAGCTTTCTTT
CASSLRGLGDTEAFF
>TRBJ1-2|.|.|TRBV13
TGTGCCAGCAGCTTTCAAAACCCGGATGGCTACACCTTC
CASSFQNPDGYTF
>TRBJ2-2|TRBD1|.|TRBV5-1
TGCGCCAGCAGCAAAGGGACAGGGGCCGGGACCGGGGAGCTGTTTTTT
CASSKGTGAGTGELFF
>TRBJ1-1|TRBD1|.|TRBV5-1
TGCGCCAGCAGCCCTAGGACAGGGGGGAACACTGAAGCTTTCTTT
CASSPRTGGNTEAFF
>TRBJ1-6|TRBD1|.|TRBV9
TGTGCCAGCAGCGGACGGGACAGGGAGGATTCACCCCTCCACTTT
CASSGRDREDSPLHF
>TRBJ1-1|.|.|TRBV30
TGTGCCTGGGGGGACTCCCGTGCAGCTTTCTTT
CAWGDSRAAFF
>TRBJ1-2|.|.|TRBV6-1
TGTGCCAGCAGCTATAACAGACAGGATGGGGGCTACACCTTC
CASSYNRQDGGYTF
>TRBJ2-1|TRBD2|.|TRBV27
TGTGCCAGCAGGGGCGGGGGGGCTTACAATGAGCAGTTCTTC
CASRGGGAYNEQFF